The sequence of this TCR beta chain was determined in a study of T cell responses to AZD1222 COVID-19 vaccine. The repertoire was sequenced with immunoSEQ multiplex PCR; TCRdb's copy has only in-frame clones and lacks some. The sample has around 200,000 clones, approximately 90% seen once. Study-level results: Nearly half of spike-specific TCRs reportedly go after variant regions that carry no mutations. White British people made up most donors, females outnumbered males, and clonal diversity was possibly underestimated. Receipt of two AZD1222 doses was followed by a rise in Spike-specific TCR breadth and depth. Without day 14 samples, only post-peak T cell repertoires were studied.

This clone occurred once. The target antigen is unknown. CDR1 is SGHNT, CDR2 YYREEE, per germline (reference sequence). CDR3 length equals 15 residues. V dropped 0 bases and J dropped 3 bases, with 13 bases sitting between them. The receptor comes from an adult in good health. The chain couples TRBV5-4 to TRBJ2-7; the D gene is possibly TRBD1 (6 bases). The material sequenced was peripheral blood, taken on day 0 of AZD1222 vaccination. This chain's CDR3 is CASSLAAGEFYEQYF. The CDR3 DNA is TGTGCCAGCAGCTTGGCAGCAGGGGAATTCTACGAGCAGTACTTC.